The 25 T cell receptor beta chains below all came from one sample that was sequenced in a study of glioma-infiltrating T cells. The iRepertoire nested amplicon-rescue multiplex PCR amplified TCR alpha and beta CDR3s from RNA. TCRdb reanalysed the multiplex PCR reads using MiXCR and keeps one entry per CDR3 protein. The sample contains a few hundred thousand distinct CDR3 sequences, approximately 42% of which appear only once. Material: glioma tissue, nonneoplastic brain tissue, or PBMCs (not recorded which). Every receptor here comes from a human donor with low-grade glioma or glioblastoma, undergoing nonglioma brain surgery, or in good health (not recorded which).

This clonotype was found many times. The rearrangement uses TRBV20-1 and TRBJ1-2; D perhaps matches TRBD1 (6 bases). V was trimmed by 5 bases and J by 7 bases, leaving 23 bases between them. Per germline, CDR1 DFQATT and CDR2 SNEGSKA (reference sequence). CDR3 length: 15 residues. This CDR3 is CSASSGAPRVGGYTF. The CDR3 DNA reads as TGCAGTGCTTCCTCAGGGGCCCCTCGAGTTGGTGGCTACACCTTC.

Worth noting for this clonotype: This clone may be a read error of a much larger clone one base away. J is TRBJ2-3 and V is TRBV6-2 or TRBV6-3; a weak D match, TRBD2 (7 bases). V was shortened by 6 bases and J by 6 bases, with 19 bases between the two germline ends. The CDR3 is made up of 15 amino acids. The germline CDR1 and CDR2 sequences are MNHEY and SVGEGT. CDR3 sequence (DNA): TGTGCCAGCAGCCTGTTGATGGGGGGGGCGGATACGCAGTATTTT. Translation: CASSLLMGGADTQYF.

A word on this clonotype: A much larger clonotype is one base distant, so this may be a read error. The chain recombines TRBV20-1 with TRBJ2-1; D might be TRBD1 (6 bases). There are 13 residues in the CDR3. Trimming pared 4 bases from V and 10 bases from J, leaving 17 bases between. Germline V gene lookup returns CDR1 DFQATT and CDR2 SNEGSKA (reference sequence). As DNA, the CDR3 is TGCAGTGCTATTCCGGGACACTACTACGAGCAGTTCTTC. Encoded protein: CSAIPGHYYEQFF.

The V and J genes are TRBV28 and TRBJ2-4; tentatively, D is TRBD2 (5 bases). This CDR3 spans 16 amino acids. Trimming took off 6 bases at V and 0 bases at J, with 15 bases between the two ends. Germline V CDR1 and CDR2: MDHEN, SYDVKM. The CDR3 here is CASSPLRALAKNIQYF. For the CDR3, the DNA is TGTGCCAGCAGCCCCTTGAGGGCACTAGCCAAAAACATTCAGTACTTC.

This clonotype has more than one count but fewer than ten. The chain is built from TRBV4-3 and TRBJ1-2, with TRBD1 as a possible D gene (6 bases). In germline, CDR1 is LGHNA, CDR2 YSLEER. The CDR3 consists of 15 residues. Deletions cut 1 base from V and 3 bases from J, with 12 bases between. The CDR3 DNA sequence: TGCGCCAGCAGCCAAGGGTCCGGGGGGCACTATGGCTACACCTTC. Protein sequence: CASSQGSGGHYGYTF.

This clonotype is a singleton in its sample. This chain connects TRBV10-3 to TRBJ2-1, with TRBD1 as a possible D gene (5 bases). The V gene lost 3 bases and the J gene lost 5 bases, with 11 bases spanning the gap. Germline V gene lookup returns CDR1 ENHRY and CDR2 SYGVKD. This CDR3 spans 14 amino acids. Written as DNA, the CDR3 is TGTGCCATCAGTGATCAGGACATAGACAATGAGCAGTTCTTC. Its protein is CAISDQDIDNEQFF.

For this clonotype: Since the CDR3 does not end with the conserved phenylalanine or tryptophan, this likely comes from a read error. The rearrangement uses TRBV6-4 and TRBJ1-1; D is uncertain. Germline CDR1 is MRHNA and CDR2 is SNTAGT. The CDR3 length is 13 residues. V lost 5 bases to trimming and J lost 1 base, with 8 bases between them. In DNA, the CDR3 is TGTGCCAGCAGTTGGGATGCGAACACTGAAGCTTTCCTT. It translates to CASSWDANTEAFL.

The chain links TRBV7-9 to TRBJ2-5; D ambiguous. The V and J ends lost 3 bases and 3 bases respectively, with 5 bases between them. Per the germline V gene, CDR1 is SEHNR and CDR2 is FQNEAQ (reference sequence). The CDR3 extends over 12 amino acids. This CDR3 is CASSFWEETQYF. CDR3 nucleotides: TGTGCCAGCAGCTTCTGGGAAGAGACCCAGTACTTC.

This chain connects TRBV4-1 to TRBJ2-5, with TRBD1 matching over 7 bases. Per the germline V gene, CDR1 is MGHRA and CDR2 is YSYEKL. The CDR3 has 17 residues. The V segment lost 1 base and the J segment 1 base; nucleotides outside the gene matches: 9. The CDR3 bases are TGCGCCAGCAGCCAAGCTTACTCACAGGGGTTCCAAGAGACCCAGTACTTC. Its protein is CASSQAYSQGFQETQYF.

For this clonotype: Just one base apart from a much larger clone, this may be a read error. The conserved final phenylalanine or tryptophan is absent from the CDR3, which likely points to a read error. The chain couples TRBV27 to TRBJ2-5; 10 nucleotides line up with TRBD2. Per germline, CDR1 MNHEY and CDR2 SMNVEV (reference sequence). There are 15 residues in the CDR3. V trimming: 4 bases; J trimming: 4 bases; junction bases outside the gene matches: 6. The CDR3 DNA sequence: TGTGCCAGCAGTTACCAAAGACTAGCGGGAGAGACCCAGTACCTC. Encoded protein: CASSYQRLAGETQYL.

This clonotype was observed a few times. This chain connects TRBV6-2 or TRBV6-3 to TRBJ1-2, with D hard to call. Trimming removed 7 bases from V and 0 bases from J, with 18 bases in between. In germline, CDR1 is MNHEY, CDR2 SVGEGT. The CDR3 spans 16 residues. The DNA for the CDR3 is TGTGCCAGCACCACGTTAGTAGGGAAAACTAACTATGGCTACACCTTC. Encoded protein: CASTTLVGKTNYGYTF.

The CDR3 nucleotides are TGTGCCAGCAGTTTATCGTTAGGTATGAGTCAGCCCCAGCATTTT. Protein: CASSLSLGMSQPQHF. The chain couples TRBV28 to TRBJ1-5; D is uncertain. The germline CDR1 and CDR2 sequences are MDHEN and SYDVKM. CDR3 length equals 15 residues. Deletions cut 1 base from V and 6 bases from J, with 13 bases between.

The chain recombines TRBV29-1 with TRBJ1-1, with D hard to call. Germline lookup yields CDR1 SQVTM and CDR2 ANQGSEA. The CDR3 covers 12 residues. V lost 4 bases, J lost 8 bases, and 14 bases lay in between. The CDR3 coding sequence is TGCAGCGTTGTACTACCGACAACAGAAGCTTTCTTT. This sequence encodes CSVVLPTTEAFF.

This clonotype was seen many times. V usage is TRBV6-1 and J usage is TRBJ2-7; D may correspond to TRBD1 or TRBD2 (5 bases each). CDR3 size: 13 residues. The germline CDR1 and CDR2 sequences are MNHNS and SASEGT. V was clipped by 7 bases and J by 1 base, with 11 bases between them. As DNA, the CDR3 is TGTGCCAGCAATCAGGGACCATCCTACGAGCAGTACTTC. Protein sequence: CASNQGPSYEQYF.

This clonotype was counted once. V gene TRBV5-1 combines with J gene TRBJ2-3, with D unresolved. Trimming cost V 4 bases and J 2 bases, with 11 bases left between them. The CDR3 runs 14 residues. CDR1 and CDR2 from the germline V gene are SGHRS and YFSETQ. CDR3 residues: CASSHNIYTDTQYF. The DNA of the CDR3 is TGCGCCAGCAGCCACAATATATACACAGATACGCAGTATTTT.

Comments on this clonotype: This sequence may be a read error, since a much larger clone differs from it by one base. The genes are TRBV6-9 and TRBJ1-2; 7 nucleotides align to TRBD1. This CDR3 is 14 amino acids long. CDR1 and CDR2 (germline): MNHGY, SVAAGI. The trim removed 3 bases at V and 4 bases at J, leaving 5 bases unmatched. The CDR3 nucleotides read TGTGCCAGCAGTTACAAAGAGGGGGCCTATGGCTACACCTTC. Translation: CASSYKEGAYGYTF.

V is TRBV5-1 and J is TRBJ2-5, with TRBD2 matching 7 bases. The J call is in doubt because the DNA end fits TRBJ2-7 better. The CDR3 runs to 15 residues. CDR1 and CDR2 (germline): SGHRS, YFSETQ. The CDR3: CASSNPSGFSYEQYF. The CDR3 DNA reads as TGCGCCAGCAGCAACCCTAGCGGCTTCTCCTACGAGCAGTACTTC.

This clonotype was seen more than once but under ten times. This chain joins TRBV20-1 and TRBJ2-1; D is ambiguous. Germline-derived CDR1 and CDR2 are DFQATT and SNEGSKA (reference sequence). The CDR3 is 13 amino acids. Trimming shortened V by 7 bases and J by 0 bases, and 10 bases separated the two germline ends. The CDR3 DNA reads TGCAGTGGTGGGGTGCCCTCCTACAATGAGCAGTTCTTC. It translates to CSGGVPSYNEQFF.

This clonotype occurred a few times. This clone may be a read error of a much larger clone one base away. V usage is TRBV6-2 or TRBV6-3 and J usage is TRBJ1-1, with unresolved D. Germline CDR1 and CDR2: MNHEY and SVGEGT. The CDR3 loop spans 16 amino acids. DNA for the CDR3: TGTGCCAGCAGGAACTACCACAGAGTGATTAACACTAAAGCTTTCTTT. Encoded protein: CASRNYHRVINTKAFF.

There are a few counts of this clonotype. In DNA form, the CDR3 reads TGTGCCAGCAGCCAAGCCATTGTTGGCTACGAGCAGTACTTC. Amino acid sequence: CASSQAIVGYEQYF. The rearrangement joins TRBV3-1 to TRBJ2-7; D is ambiguous. The CDR3 length is 14 residues. Per germline, CDR1 LGHDT and CDR2 YNNKEL (reference sequence). V was trimmed by 1 base and J by 3 bases, leaving 10 bases between them.

V and J are TRBV10-3 and TRBJ2-7, with a possible D match to TRBD2 (7 bases). Germline CDR1 ENHRY, CDR2 SYGVKD. The CDR3 contains 14 residues. The ends were cut back, 4 bases at V and 6 bases at J, with 16 bases in the middle. The CDR3 reads CAISAGVGGGEQYF. The CDR3 bases are TGTGCCATCAGTGCTGGGGTGGGAGGGGGCGAGCAGTACTTC.

This clonotype was recorded a few times. The CDR3 nucleotides are TGTGCCAGCAGCTTCGACAGGAGCTCCTACAATGAGCAGTTCTTC. Protein sequence: CASSFDRSSYNEQFF. The rearrangement uses TRBV7-2 and TRBJ2-1, with D perhaps matching TRBD1 (6 bases). The CDR3 runs 15 residues. The V gene's germline CDR1 is SGHTA and CDR2 FQGNSA. The V gene lost 3 bases and the J gene lost 0 bases, with 9 bases spanning the gap.

This clonotype has only a few counts. The chain recombines TRBV28 with TRBJ2-3, with 7 bases identical to TRBD1. The ends lost 4 bases at V and 0 bases at J; junction bases unmatched: 10. The CDR3 is 17 amino acids. CDR1 and CDR2 from the germline V gene are MDHEN and SYDVKM. The CDR3 DNA is TGTGCCAGCAGTTCCCCTGGGACAGCAACTAGCACAGATACGCAGTATTTT. Its translation: CASSSPGTATSTDTQYF.

The gene calls are TRBV2 and TRBJ2-5; D may be TRBD2 (6 bases). There are 17 residues in the CDR3. CDR1 is SNHLY, CDR2 FYNNEI, per germline. V was shortened by 5 bases and J by 2 bases, with 21 bases between the two germline ends. The CDR3 loop is CASSPPPGGKLQETQYF. In DNA form, the CDR3 reads TGTGCCAGCAGTCCACCCCCCGGAGGGAAGCTTCAAGAGACCCAGTACTTC.

This clonotype was seen ten or more times. This chain links TRBV6-2 or TRBV6-3 with TRBJ2-1, with 15 nucleotides matching TRBD2. The CDR3 loop spans 21 amino acids. Losses at the gene ends were 5 bases for V and 1 base for J; bases not matched to a gene: 15. Germline CDR1 reads MNHEY; CDR2 reads SVGEGT. DNA for the CDR3: TGTGCCAGCAGTGGGGCTACCACGGGACTAGCGGGAGGTTGGTCCTACAATGAGCAGTTCTTC. Translation gives CASSGATTGLAGGWSYNEQFF.